These 12 T cell receptor beta chains share one sample of origin, sequenced in a study of blood T cell repertoires in COVID-19. Libraries were prepared by immunoSEQ multiplex PCR; TCRdb keeps only in-frame clonotypes and omits some of them. This sample has under 250,000 clones, with roughly 87% found just once. The sequenced sample was PBMCs or T cells enriched from blood (not recorded which). Receptors were obtained from a woman aged 30 to 39 with acute COVID-19.

The rearrangement joins TRBV6-5 to TRBJ1-6; D may be TRBD1 (6 bases). The CDR3 sequence is 15 residues long. CDR1 MNHEY and CDR2 SVGAGI come from the germline V gene. With 5 bases removed from V and 8 bases from J, the gap between germline ends came to 16 bases. The CDR3 coding sequence is TGTGCCAGCAGTAGGGGGTCCAGGGGTGATTCACCCCTCCACTTT. Translated: CASSRGSRGDSPLHF.

This rearrangement joins TRBV19 to TRBJ1-1; D uncertain. Trimming left V 3 bases short and J 0 bases short, with 8 bases between. Germline lookup yields CDR1 LNHDA and CDR2 SQIVND (reference sequence). The CDR3 sequence is 14 residues long. The CDR3 spells CASSITPLNTEAFF. The CDR3 coding sequence is TGTGCCAGTAGTATCACTCCGTTGAACACTGAAGCTTTCTTT.

This clone was observed a single time. This chain uses TRBV4-3 with TRBJ1-2; D perhaps matches TRBD1 (6 bases). V lost 0 bases and J lost 7, with 18 bases in between. The CDR3 consists of 16 residues. The V gene's germline CDR1 is LGHNA and CDR2 YSLEER. The CDR3 DNA reads as TGCGCCAGCAGCCAAGACAGGGGAGGGAGGTATTTTGGCTACACCTTC. Its translation: CASSQDRGGRYFGYTF.

This chain uses TRBV15 with TRBJ1-5; 9 nucleotides line up with TRBD1. Germline CDR1 reads LNHNV; CDR2 reads YYDKDF (reference sequence). Losses at the gene ends were 5 bases for V and 9 bases for J; bases not matched to a gene: 8. The CDR3 is 14 residues long. The CDR3 DNA reads as TGTGCCACCAGCCGGGGGACAGGGAGTCGGCCCCAGCATTTT. It is translated as CATSRGTGSRPQHF. The variable domain in full, completed from reference TRBV15 and TRBJ1-5, reads DAMVIQNPRYQVTQFGKPVTLSCSQTLNHNVMYWYQQKSSQAPKLLFHYYDKDFNNEADTPDNFQSRRPNTSFCFLDIRSPGLGDTAMYLCATSRGTGSRPQHFGDGTRLSIL.

This chain uses TRBV3-1 (or the pseudogene TRBV3-2) with TRBJ1-6; no clear D. Germline V lookup: CDR1 LGHDT, CDR2 YNNKEL (reference sequence). This CDR3 contains 13 residues. V was trimmed by 1 base and J by 8 bases, leaving 6 bases between them. The CDR3 nucleotides are TGTGCCAGCAGCCAAGTCCCAGATTCACCCCTCCACTTT. It yields the protein CASSQVPDSPLHF.

The V and J genes are TRBV5-1 and TRBJ2-2; D perhaps matches TRBD2 (5 bases). Germline CDR1 SGHRS, CDR2 YFSETQ. V shed 0 bases and J shed 4 bases, with 13 bases lying between them. The CDR3 consists of 16 residues. CDR3 sequence reads: CASSLARTYGTGELFF. CDR3 coding DNA: TGCGCCAGCAGCTTGGCCCGGACTTACGGCACCGGGGAGCTGTTTTTT. Full variable domain (remainder filled in from reference TRBV5-1 and TRBJ2-2): KAGVTQTPRYLIKTRGQQVTLSCSPISGHRSVSWYQQTPGQGLQFLFEYFSETQRNKGNFPGRFSGRQFSNSRSEMNVSTLELGDSALYLCASSLARTYGTGELFFGEGSRLTVL.

With respect to this clone: This sample also contains other DNA sequences that code for the same CDR3. The chain joins TRBV5-1 to TRBJ1-1; tentatively, D is TRBD1 (5 bases). The V gene lost 1 base and the J gene lost 1 base, with 8 bases spanning the gap. CDR1 is SGHRS, CDR2 YFSETQ, per germline. This CDR3 is 14 amino acids long. The CDR3 region is CASSLTGGNTEAFF. The CDR3 DNA reads TGCGCCAGCAGCTTGACAGGTGGGAACACTGAAGCTTTCTTT.

The chain combines TRBV10-3 with TRBJ2-1; D is possibly TRBD2 (5 bases). V dropped 0 bases and J dropped 0 bases, with 12 bases sitting between them. Germline lookup yields CDR1 ENHRY and CDR2 SYGVKD. The CDR3 sequence is 17 residues long. The CDR3 DNA is TGTGCCATCAGTGAGTCGAGTCGTGGGAGCTCCTACAATGAGCAGTTCTTC. Its translation is CAISESSRGSSYNEQFF.

This chain connects TRBV5-5 to TRBJ1-4; perhaps TRBD1 as D (5 bases). Germline V gene sequence: CDR1 SGHKS, CDR2 YYEKEE (reference sequence). This CDR3 region has 12 residues. The V end lost 4 bases, the J end lost 10 bases, and 11 bases lay between the germline ends. The CDR3 protein is CASSPNGGKLFF. The CDR3 bases are TGTGCCAGCAGCCCGAACGGGGGAAAACTGTTTTTT.

The V and J genes are TRBV28 and TRBJ1-2, with TRBD1 matching over 7 bases. Germline lookup yields CDR1 MDHEN and CDR2 SYDVKM. V shed 2 bases, J shed 5 bases, and the junction held 8 bases outside the gene matches. The CDR3 is 15 residues long. The CDR3 sequence is CASSLPQGLPYGYTF. CDR3 nucleotide sequence: TGTGCCAGCAGTTTACCACAGGGGCTCCCGTATGGCTACACCTTC.

The chain uses TRBV5-1 and TRBJ2-1; 9 bases match TRBD2. Germline V gene sequence: CDR1 SGHRS, CDR2 YFSETQ. Trimming removed 0 bases from V and 0 bases from J; junction bases left unmatched: 7. CDR3 length: 18 amino acids. The CDR3, as DNA: TGCGCCAGCAGCTTGGGAACTAGCGGGTTCTCCTCCTACAATGAGCAGTTCTTC. It encodes CASSLGTSGFSSYNEQFF.

The DNA of the CDR3 is TGTGCCAGCAGTGACAGACTCTATGGCTACACCTTC. Protein: CASSDRLYGYTF. The chain is built from TRBV25-1 and TRBJ1-2; D remains ambiguous. Between the trimmed V and J ends, which lost 3 bases and 4 bases, there was a span of 6 bases. The CDR3 is made up of 12 amino acids. CDR1 is MGHDK, CDR2 SYGVNS, per germline.